Below are 28 T cell receptor beta chains sequenced from a single sample in a study of shared clonotypes between healthy human individuals. CD45RO-negative cells were positively selected for CCR7, leaving out terminally differentiated effector memory CD45RA+ cells. Measured with immunoSEQ multiplex PCR; TCRdb has only the in-frame clones, and not every one. The sample contains more than 2 million clones, 93% of which appear only once. Sequencing used naive CD8+ T cells from PBMCs. The source is a young man in good health. Some clones in this sample may be carry-over from other donors' samples.

The rearrangement links TRBV11-2 to TRBJ2-7; no reliable D call. Per the germline V gene, CDR1 is SGHAT and CDR2 is FQNNGV. This CDR3 is built from 12 residues. V was cut by 3 bases and J by 5 bases, with 8 bases left in between. The CDR3 spells CASSFVSNEQYF. In DNA, the CDR3 is TGTGCCAGCAGCTTCGTCAGTAACGAGCAGTACTTC.

Points on this clone: In the same sample, other DNA sequences code for this CDR3. This chain connects TRBV27 to TRBJ2-7; TRBD1 or TRBD2 may be the D gene (5 bases each). Looked up from germline, CDR1 is MNHEY and CDR2 is SMNVEV (reference sequence). The CDR3 consists of 11 residues. V gave up 8 bases and J gave up 2 bases, with 7 bases separating them. This CDR3 is CASRGTYEQYF. CDR3 in DNA: TGTGCCAGCCGGGGCACCTACGAGCAGTACTTC.

The rearrangement uses TRBV19 and TRBJ2-2; D remains unclear. CDR3 length: 11 amino acids. V was trimmed by 6 bases and J by 6 bases, leaving 5 bases between them. In germline, CDR1 is LNHDA, CDR2 SQIVND (reference sequence). CDR3 amino acids: CASSFAGELFF. In nucleotides, the CDR3 is TGTGCCAGTAGCTTTGCCGGGGAGCTGTTTTTT.

The chain carries TRBV4-1 and TRBJ2-5, with a tentative D call TRBD2 (7 bases). Trimming took off 4 bases at V and 2 bases at J, with 20 bases between the two ends. This CDR3 is 17 amino acids long. The germline gives CDR1 MGHRA, CDR2 YSYEKL. This CDR3 reads CASSLGGAKSGQETQYF. CDR3 DNA sequence: TGCGCCAGCAGCCTGGGGGGGGCCAAAAGTGGGCAAGAGACCCAGTACTTC.

The chain has TRBV30 and TRBJ2-2; 12 bases align to TRBD2. The CDR3 totals 14 residues. J was trimmed by 4 bases and V by 4 bases; bases with no gene match: 1. Germline loops: CDR1 GTSNPN, CDR2 SVGIG (reference sequence). CDR3 sequence: CAWTSGRATGELFF. The CDR3 DNA sequence: TGTGCCTGGACTAGCGGGAGGGCCACCGGGGAGCTGTTTTTT.

This clone was seen once. The gene calls are TRBV7-9 and TRBJ1-4; D may be TRBD1 (5 bases). Germline CDR1 and CDR2: SEHNR and FQNEAQ (reference sequence). V lost 6 bases and J lost 11, with 19 bases in between. There are 14 residues in the CDR3. The CDR3, as DNA: TGTGCCAGCAGGGAAGACAGATCCCAAGGGAAACTGTTTTTT. Protein product: CASREDRSQGKLFF.

Concerning this clone itself: The junction differs from germline at one of its ends, possibly a read error. This chain's CDR3 is CASGLIAGGEQYF. Here the CDR3 DNA reads TGTGCCAGCGGTTTAATCGCGGGGGGCGAGCAGTACTTC. The chain has TRBV27 and TRBJ2-7; TRBD2 aligns across 8 bases. CDR1 is MNHEY, CDR2 SMNVEV, per germline (reference sequence). This CDR3 contains 13 residues.

The chain couples TRBV27 to TRBJ2-5, with D maybe TRBD2 (5 bases). Germline values: CDR1 MNHEY, CDR2 SMNVEV (reference sequence). There are 13 residues in the CDR3. Trimming stripped 8 bases from V and 9 bases from J, with 19 bases between. The CDR3 nucleotides are TGTGCCAGCGGCCTTCGGAGGCCGGACTCCCAGTACTTC. Translation gives CASGLRRPDSQYF.

This chain connects TRBV10-3 to TRBJ2-2; D is uncertain. V shed 3 bases and J shed 4 bases, with 9 bases lying between them. The germline CDR1 and CDR2 sequences are ENHRY and SYGVKD. This CDR3 region has 14 residues. CDR3 sequence (DNA): TGTGCCATCAGTGAACAGTCTTCCACCGGGGAGCTGTTTTTT. Translation gives CAISEQSSTGELFF.

This chain uses TRBV11-3 with TRBJ1-2; no clear D gene. The V gene lost 3 bases and the J gene lost 4 bases, with 18 bases spanning the gap. This CDR3 region has 16 residues. From germline, CDR1 is SGHNT and CDR2 YENEEA. This chain's CDR3 is CASSFRPPLRLYGYTF. CDR3 in DNA: TGTGCCAGCAGCTTCCGACCCCCACTCCGCCTCTATGGCTACACCTTC.

The rearrangement uses TRBV4-1 and TRBJ2-3; D may be TRBD2 (5 bases). V was clipped by 0 bases and J by 6 bases, with 19 bases between them. This CDR3 spans 17 amino acids. Germline lookup yields CDR1 MGHRA and CDR2 YSYEKL. For the CDR3, the DNA is TGCGCCAGCAGCCAAGAGGAGGTGGGCGGCCTGCTGGATACGCAGTATTTT. Translation gives CASSQEEVGGLLDTQYF.

The chain uses TRBV28 and TRBJ1-2; TRBD1 aligns across 8 bases. Trimming cost V 6 bases and J 8 bases; bases outside gene matches: 8. From germline, CDR1 is MDHEN and CDR2 SYDVKM. The CDR3 is made up of 13 amino acids. The DNA for the CDR3 is TGTGCCAGCAGACTCAGGGGGCTGGTAGGCTACACCTTC. This sequence encodes CASRLRGLVGYTF.

The V and J genes are TRBV9 and TRBJ2-3, with no clear D. The CDR3 is made up of 12 amino acids. V dropped 3 bases and J dropped 5 bases, with 7 bases sitting between them. The germline CDR1 and CDR2 sequences are SGDLS and YYNGEE. Here the CDR3 reads CASSGREDTQYF. For the CDR3, the DNA is TGTGCCAGCAGCGGCCGCGAAGATACGCAGTATTTT. Full variable domain (missing parts from reference TRBV9 and TRBJ2-3): DSGVTQTPKHLITATGQRVTLRCSPRSGDLSVYWYQQSLDQGLQFLIQYYNGEERAKGNILERFSAQQFPDLHSELNLSSLELGDSALYFCASSGREDTQYFGPGTRLTVL.

V gene TRBV6-5 combines with J gene TRBJ1-2; D ambiguous. The germline V gene encodes CDR1 MNHEY and CDR2 SVGAGI. Trimming shortened V by 6 bases and J by 5 bases, and 10 bases separated the two germline ends. The CDR3 loop spans 12 amino acids. CDR3 residues: CASSGTHYGYTF. DNA for the CDR3: TGTGCCAGCAGCGGAACTCATTATGGCTACACCTTC.

The genes are TRBV9 and TRBJ2-2; unclear D gene. The V end lost 1 base, the J end lost 8 bases, and 6 bases lay between the germline ends. This CDR3 has 12 residues. CDR1 and CDR2 from the germline V gene are SGDLS and YYNGEE. CDR3 nucleotides: TGTGCCAGCAGCGTACCAGGAGGGGAGCTGTTTTTT. This sequence encodes CASSVPGGELFF.

This chain connects TRBV13 to TRBJ1-4; D gene ambiguous. This CDR3 has 14 residues. CDR1 and CDR2 (germline): PRHDT, FYEKMQ (reference sequence). Trimming pared 3 bases from V and 3 bases from J, leaving 8 bases between. CDR3 coding DNA: TGTGCCAGCAGCTTCGGGTCAGCTAATGAAAAACTGTTTTTT. Amino acids: CASSFGSANEKLFF.

A few counts support this clone. The same CDR3 can be traced to other DNA sequences in this sample. V usage is TRBV7-3 and J usage is TRBJ2-2; D gene ambiguous. The length of the CDR3 is 11 residues. The germline V gene has CDR1 SGHTA and CDR2 FQGTGA. Trimming cost V 4 bases and J 4 bases, with 1 base left between them. The CDR3 loop reads CASSSTGELFF. The CDR3 DNA reads as TGTGCCAGCAGCTCCACCGGGGAGCTGTTTTTT.

The chain couples TRBV7-9 to TRBJ2-1, with 8 positions matching TRBD1. Germline-derived CDR1 and CDR2 are SEHNR and FQNEAQ (reference sequence). This CDR3 is built from 14 residues. Unmatched junction bases numbered 3, after V lost 2 bases and J lost 6 bases. The CDR3 loop reads CASSLFGTGNEQFF. In DNA, the CDR3 is TGTGCCAGCAGCTTATTTGGGACAGGCAATGAGCAGTTCTTC. Drawing the rest from reference TRBV7-9 and TRBJ2-1, the complete variable domain is DTGVSQNPRHKITKRGQNVTFRCDPISEHNRLYWYRQTLGQGPEFLTYFQNEAQLEKSRLLSDRFSAERPKGSFSTLEIQRTEQGDSAMYLCASSLFGTGNEQFFGPGTRLTVL.

This clone was counted once. The rearrangement links TRBV28 to TRBJ1-4; D unresolved. From germline, CDR1 is MDHEN and CDR2 SYDVKM. V dropped 2 bases and J dropped 0 bases, with 16 bases sitting between them. This CDR3 contains 18 residues. The CDR3, as DNA: TGTGCCAGCAGTTTAGTCGCAGCGTTAGGTTCAACTAATGAAAAACTGTTTTTT. It translates to CASSLVAALGSTNEKLFF.

Note on this clone: Other DNA sequences of this sample code for an identical CDR3. V is TRBV4-2 and J is TRBJ2-1; maybe TRBD1 (5 bases). The CDR3 runs 13 residues. Trimming cost V 0 bases and J 8 bases, with 8 bases left between them. Per the germline V gene, CDR1 is LGHNA and CDR2 is YNFKEQ. CDR3 sequence reads: CASSQDRGDEQFF. The CDR3 bases are TGTGCCAGCAGCCAAGATAGGGGCGATGAGCAGTTCTTC.

The rearrangement uses TRBV4-1 and TRBJ2-7; possible D gene TRBD1, 5 bases. The CDR3 is 15 amino acids. CDR1 is MGHRA and CDR2 is YSYEKL in the germline V gene. V lost 1 base and J 1 base, leaving 11 bases between the germline ends. The CDR3 nucleotides are TGCGCCAGCAGCCAAGTCTTCCCAGGGTCCTACGAGCAGTACTTC. Protein: CASSQVFPGSYEQYF.

As concerns this clone: Other DNA sequences in the same sample also yield this CDR3. The CDR3 spells CASSLGVYNEQFF. In DNA form, the CDR3 reads TGTGCCAGCAGCTTGGGGGTCTACAATGAGCAGTTCTTC. This chain uses TRBV5-6 with TRBJ2-1; D remains ambiguous. Germline loops: CDR1 SGHDT, CDR2 YYEEEE. This CDR3 has 13 amino acids. With 0 bases removed from V and 3 bases from J, the gap between germline ends came to 4 bases.

The chain links TRBV4-1 to TRBJ2-1, with 11 bases fitting TRBD2. Germline V gene data show CDR1 as MGHRA and CDR2 as YSYEKL. Trimming at V came to 2 bases and at J to 4 bases, leaving 4 bases not matched to a gene. CDR3 length: 16 amino acids. CDR3 nucleotide sequence: TGCGCCAGCAGCCAAACGACTAGCGGGAAGTACAATGAGCAGTTCTTC. Translation gives CASSQTTSGKYNEQFF.

This clone has only one observation. The chain is built from TRBV6-5 and TRBJ1-3; TRBD1 matches at 12 bases. Germline lookup yields CDR1 MNHEY and CDR2 SVGAGI. The CDR3 is made up of 16 amino acids. The trim removed 4 bases at V and 1 base at J, leaving 2 bases unmatched. The CDR3 sequence: CASSSGQGASGNTIYF. CDR3 DNA sequence: TGTGCCAGCAGTTCGGGACAGGGGGCGTCTGGAAACACCATATATTTT.

This chain uses TRBV7-9 with TRBJ2-7, with D possibly TRBD1 on 6 matching bases. The CDR3 is made up of 14 amino acids. Trimming left V 6 bases short and J 3 bases short, with 15 bases between. Germline V gene sequence: CDR1 SEHNR, CDR2 FQNEAQ (reference sequence). In DNA, the CDR3 is TGTGCCAGCAGTGGCAGACCGGACAGCTACGAGCAGTACTTC. Encoded protein: CASSGRPDSYEQYF. Full variable domain (rest looked up from reference TRBV7-9 and TRBJ2-7): DTGVSQNPRHKITKRGQNVTFRCDPISEHNRLYWYRQTLGQGPEFLTYFQNEAQLEKSRLLSDRFSAERPKGSFSTLEIQRTEQGDSAMYLCASSGRPDSYEQYFGPGTRLTVT.

This chain links TRBV19 with TRBJ1-1, with D maybe TRBD1 (5 bases). CDR3 length: 15 amino acids. Germline CDR1 reads LNHDA; CDR2 reads SQIVND (reference sequence). Between the trimmed V and J ends, which lost 3 bases and 4 bases, there was a span of 15 bases. In DNA form, the CDR3 reads TGTGCCAGTAGTATTGGGCCGGCTGGGGCCACTGAAGCTTTCTTT. Residues: CASSIGPAGATEAFF. The complete variable domain, with remaining parts taken from reference TRBV19 and TRBJ1-1, reads DGGITQSPKYLFRKEGQNVTLSCEQNLNHDAMYWYRQDPGQGLRLIYYSQIVNDFQKGDIAEGYSVSREKKESFPLTVTSAQKNPTAFYLCASSIGPAGATEAFFGQGTRLTVV.

This chain uses TRBV9 with TRBJ1-2; D call uncertain. V was trimmed by 4 bases and J by 4 bases, leaving 14 bases between them. The germline V gene encodes CDR1 SGDLS and CDR2 YYNGEE. This CDR3 spans 14 amino acids. The CDR3 spells CASSPWEKAYGYTF. CDR3 sequence (DNA): TGTGCCAGCAGCCCCTGGGAGAAGGCCTATGGCTACACCTTC.

The CDR3 region has the DNA TGTGCCATCAGCTCCCCCGGGCAAGGTGCAACTAATGAAAAACTGTTTTTT. Translated: CAISSPGQGATNEKLFF. The V call is TRBV10-3, the J call TRBJ1-4; D unclear. The CDR3 runs to 17 residues. Germline values: CDR1 ENHRY, CDR2 SYGVKD. V was shortened by 6 bases and J by 0 bases, with 17 bases between the two germline ends.